Sequencing of this T cell receptor (beta chain) was carried out in a study of technical replicates of blood from a few donors. Produced via immunoSEQ multiplex PCR; TCRdb's table is partial and in-frame only. The sample has 70,000 to 85,000 clones, roughly nine tenths seen once. The V and J ends lost 4 bases and 6 bases, in that order; junction bases with no gene match: 4. Germline V gene data show CDR1 as SNHLY and CDR2 as FYNNEI. This CDR3 has 13 amino acids. The source of this sequence is a human donor in good health. The chain recombines TRBV2 with TRBJ1-2; 8 nucleotides agree with TRBD1. Sequenced material: T cells isolated from PBMCs. DNA of the CDR3: TGTGCCAGCAGTGGACAGGGGAGGGATGGCTACACCTTC. Translated: CASSGQGRDGYTF. Supplemented by reference TRBV2 and TRBJ1-2, the full variable domain reads EPEVTQTPSHQVTQMGQEVILRCVPISNHLYFYWYRQILGQKVEFLVSFYNNEISEKSEIFDDQFSVERPDGSNFTLKIRSTKLEDSAMYFCASSGQGRDGYTFGSGTRLTVV.